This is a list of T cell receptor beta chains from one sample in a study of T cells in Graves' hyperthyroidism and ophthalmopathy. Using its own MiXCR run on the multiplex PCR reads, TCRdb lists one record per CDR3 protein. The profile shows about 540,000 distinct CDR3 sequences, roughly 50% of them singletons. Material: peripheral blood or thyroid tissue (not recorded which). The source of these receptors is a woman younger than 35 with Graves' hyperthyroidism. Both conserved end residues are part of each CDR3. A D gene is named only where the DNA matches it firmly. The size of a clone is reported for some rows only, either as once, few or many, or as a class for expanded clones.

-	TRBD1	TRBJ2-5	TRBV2	TGTGCCAGCAGTGAGGACAGGGGGTACCAAGAGACCCAGTACTTC	CASSEDRGYQETQYF
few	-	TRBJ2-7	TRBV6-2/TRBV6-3	TGTGCCAGCATAAAAGCGAATAACTACGAGCAGTACTTC	CASIKANNYEQYF
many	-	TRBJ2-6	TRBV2	TGTGCCAGCAAAAATGACCGTATTGGGGCCAACGTCCTGACTTTC	CASKNDRIGANVLTF
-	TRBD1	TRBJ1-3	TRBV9	TGTGCCAGCAGCGGGACAGGGGAATCTGGAAACACCATATATTTT	CASSGTGESGNTIYF
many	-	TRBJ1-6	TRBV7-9	TGTGCCAGCAGCCCTTGGCAGGGAGGTTCACCCCTCCACTTT	CASSPWQGGSPLHF
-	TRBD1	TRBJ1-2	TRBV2	TGTGCCAGCCGTGAAGGGGGCGCGTGGGGCTACACCTTC	CASREGGAWGYTF
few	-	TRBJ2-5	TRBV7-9	TGTGCCAGCATCGAATCGGGGGTTAGACGGGCACAAGAGACCCAGTACTTC	CASIESGVRRAQETQYF
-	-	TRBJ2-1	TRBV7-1	TGTGCCAGCAGCTCACAGGGGGGAATCAATGAGCAGTTCTTC	CASSSQGGINEQFF
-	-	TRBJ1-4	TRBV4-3	TGCGCCAGCAGCCAAGAGCACAGGGTGAGGGAAAAACTGTTTTTT	CASSQEHRVREKLFF
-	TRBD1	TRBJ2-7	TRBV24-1	TGTGCCACCAGTGATCGGACAGGGGGGGATCAGTACTTC	CATSDRTGGDQYF
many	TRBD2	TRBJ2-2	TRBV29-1	TGCAGCGTACGGCTAGCGGACACCGGGGAGCTGTTTTTT	CSVRLADTGELFF
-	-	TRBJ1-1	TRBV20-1	TGCAGTGCTAGAGTGGCGGGGGGTGGTGAAGCTTTCTTT	CSARVAGGGEAFF
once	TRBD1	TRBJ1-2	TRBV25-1	TGTGCCAGCGTTGGTGGGACAGACTATGGCTACACCTTC	CASVGGTDYGYTF
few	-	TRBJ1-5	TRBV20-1	TGCAGTGCCCAGGGAGGAGGGATGGTCCAGCCCCAGCATTTT	CSAQGGGMVQPQHF
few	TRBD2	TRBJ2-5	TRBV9	TGTGCCAGCAGTCGACTAGCCGGAGAGGGGACCCAGTACTTC	CASSRLAGEGTQYF
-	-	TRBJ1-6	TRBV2	TGTGCCAGCAGTGGAAAAGGGGTGAGAGGTAATTCACCCCTCCACTTT	CASSGKGVRGNSPLHF
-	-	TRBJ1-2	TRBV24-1	TGTGCCACCAGTGACACGACTAGCGGGTACACCTTC	CATSDTTSGYTF
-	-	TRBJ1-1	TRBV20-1	TGCAGTGCTAGAGGGAACCTCGACACTGAAGCTTTCTTT	CSARGNLDTEAFF
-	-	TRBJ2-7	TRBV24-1	TGTGCCAGCAGCCCCGCTAAGGAATACGAGCAGTACTTC	CASSPAKEYEQYF
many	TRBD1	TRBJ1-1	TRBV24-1	TGTGCCACCAGTGACACCCGACAGGGTCGAGCTTTCTTT	CATSDTRQGRAFF
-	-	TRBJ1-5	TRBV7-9	TGTGCCAGCAGCCCGGCAGTGGGCGATCAGCCCCAGCATTTT	CASSPAVGDQPQHF
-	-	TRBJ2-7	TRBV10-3	TGTGCCATCAGTGACGGGAAATCCTACGAGCAGTACTTC	CAISDGKSYEQYF
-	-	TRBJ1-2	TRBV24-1	TGTGCCACCAGTGACTCACTAGCGGGCTACACCTTC	CATSDSLAGYTF
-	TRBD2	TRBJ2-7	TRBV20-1	TGCAGTGCTAGGCCCGGGGGGTCCAGCTCCTACGAGCAGTACTTC	CSARPGGSSSYEQYF
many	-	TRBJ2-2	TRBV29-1	TGCAGCGGTGAGGGAGGCGAGGGCACCGGGGAGCTGTTTTTT	CSGEGGEGTGELFF
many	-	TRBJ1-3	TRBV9	TGTGCCAGCAGCCGGAGCTCTGGAAACACCATATATTTT	CASSRSSGNTIYF
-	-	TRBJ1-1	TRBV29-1	TGCAGCTCGAGGGGCGCTACGATGACTGAAGCTTTCTTT	CSSRGATMTEAFF
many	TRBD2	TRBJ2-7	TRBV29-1	TGCAGCGTTGTCAGGACTAGCGGGACCTACGAGCAGTACTTC	CSVVRTSGTYEQYF
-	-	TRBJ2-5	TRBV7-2	TGTGCCAGCAGTGTTTCCAGGGGGAGGGAGACCCAGTACTTC	CASSVSRGRETQYF
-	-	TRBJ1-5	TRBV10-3	TGTGCCAGCAGTAATCCCGAAAATCAGCCCCAGCATTTT	CASSNPENQPQHF
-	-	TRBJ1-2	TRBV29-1	TGCAGCGTTGTGGGGAGTCAGGATGGCTACACCTTC	CSVVGSQDGYTF
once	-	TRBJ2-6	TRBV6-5	TGTGCCAGCAGTTCGTCAAACGTCCTGACTTTC	CASSSSNVLTF
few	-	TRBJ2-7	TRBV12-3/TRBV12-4	TGTGCCAGCATCGATAATCACTACGAGCAGTACTTC	CASIDNHYEQYF
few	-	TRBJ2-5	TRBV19	TGTGCCAGTAGTAAGACTAGTTTGGAGACCCAGTACTTC	CASSKTSLETQYF
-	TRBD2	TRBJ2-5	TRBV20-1	TGCAGTGCCTCAAGCGCGGGGGGAGAGGCCCAGTACTTC	CSASSAGGEAQYF
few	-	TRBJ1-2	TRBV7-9	TGTGCCAGCAGCTTAGGGCCCGGGGATGGCTACACCTTC	CASSLGPGDGYTF
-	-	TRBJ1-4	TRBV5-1	TGCGCCAGCAGCCCGGGGGCATCTAATGAAAAACTGTTTTTC	CASSPGASNEKLFF
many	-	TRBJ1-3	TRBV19	TGTGCCAGTACCCAAGCCAGGGAGGCTGGAAACACCATATATTTT	CASTQAREAGNTIYF
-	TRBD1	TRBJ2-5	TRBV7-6	TGTGCCAGCAGCCCCCGGGACAGCCCCCAAGAGACCCAGTACTTC	CASSPRDSPQETQYF
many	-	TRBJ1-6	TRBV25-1	TGTGCCAGCAGTTATGTCCCCCCCAATTCACCCCTCCACTTT	CASSYVPPNSPLHF
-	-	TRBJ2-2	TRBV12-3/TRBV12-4	TGTGCCAGCAGGGCTCACAACACCGGGGAGCTGTTTTTT	CASRAHNTGELFF
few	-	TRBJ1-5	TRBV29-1	TGCAGCGTTGGGGGACATAGCAATCAGCCCCAGCATTTT	CSVGGHSNQPQHF
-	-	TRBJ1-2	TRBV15	TGTGCCACCAGCAGTGAAGGCGTCGGGAGAGGCTACACCTTC	CATSSEGVGRGYTF
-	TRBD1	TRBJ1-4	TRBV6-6	TGTGCCAGCAGTCAGACAGGGGGTGGCGGAAAACTGTTTTTT	CASSQTGGGGKLFF
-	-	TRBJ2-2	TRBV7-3	TGTGCCAGCAGCCCAGAGGGCAGCCTTTTT	CASSPEGSLF
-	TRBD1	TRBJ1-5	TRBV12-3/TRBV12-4	TGTGCCAGCAGTATGACAGGGACCAGGCAGACCCAGCATTTT	CASSMTGTRQTQHF
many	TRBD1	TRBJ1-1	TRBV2	TGTGCCAGCAGAGCCGACAGGGTGGGCACTGAAGCTTTCTTT	CASRADRVGTEAFF
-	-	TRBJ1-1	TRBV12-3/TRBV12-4	TGTGCCAGCAGTTTTAGCATCGGAACTGAAGCTTTCTTT	CASSFSIGTEAFF
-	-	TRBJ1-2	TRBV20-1	TGCAGTGTCAACCCCGGGTTGCCAAGTGGCTACACCTTC	CSVNPGLPSGYTF
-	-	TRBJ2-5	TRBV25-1	TGTGCCAGCAGTGAAGCAGGGTGGGAGACCCAGTACTTC	CASSEAGWETQYF
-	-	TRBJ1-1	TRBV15	TGTGCCACCAGCAGTCCACGGTTGGAGTACACTGAAGCTTTCTTT	CATSSPRLEYTEAFF
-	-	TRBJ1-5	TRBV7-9	TGTGCCAGCAGACCGACCGTTTATAGCAATCAGCCCCAGCATTTT	CASRPTVYSNQPQHF
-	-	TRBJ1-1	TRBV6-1	TGTGCCAGCAAAGGCAGGGTGAACACTGAAGCTTTCTTT	CASKGRVNTEAFF
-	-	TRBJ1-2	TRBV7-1	TGTGCCAGCAGCTCCGGACGGTTCTATGGCTACACCTTC	CASSSGRFYGYTF
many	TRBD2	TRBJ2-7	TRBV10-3	TGTGCCATCAGCCGACTAGCGGGGCGAGAAATATCACAGTACTTC	CAISRLAGREISQYF
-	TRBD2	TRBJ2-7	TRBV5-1	TGCGCCAGCAGCTTGGGGCTAGCGGACGCCTGGGAGCAGTACTTC	CASSLGLADAWEQYF